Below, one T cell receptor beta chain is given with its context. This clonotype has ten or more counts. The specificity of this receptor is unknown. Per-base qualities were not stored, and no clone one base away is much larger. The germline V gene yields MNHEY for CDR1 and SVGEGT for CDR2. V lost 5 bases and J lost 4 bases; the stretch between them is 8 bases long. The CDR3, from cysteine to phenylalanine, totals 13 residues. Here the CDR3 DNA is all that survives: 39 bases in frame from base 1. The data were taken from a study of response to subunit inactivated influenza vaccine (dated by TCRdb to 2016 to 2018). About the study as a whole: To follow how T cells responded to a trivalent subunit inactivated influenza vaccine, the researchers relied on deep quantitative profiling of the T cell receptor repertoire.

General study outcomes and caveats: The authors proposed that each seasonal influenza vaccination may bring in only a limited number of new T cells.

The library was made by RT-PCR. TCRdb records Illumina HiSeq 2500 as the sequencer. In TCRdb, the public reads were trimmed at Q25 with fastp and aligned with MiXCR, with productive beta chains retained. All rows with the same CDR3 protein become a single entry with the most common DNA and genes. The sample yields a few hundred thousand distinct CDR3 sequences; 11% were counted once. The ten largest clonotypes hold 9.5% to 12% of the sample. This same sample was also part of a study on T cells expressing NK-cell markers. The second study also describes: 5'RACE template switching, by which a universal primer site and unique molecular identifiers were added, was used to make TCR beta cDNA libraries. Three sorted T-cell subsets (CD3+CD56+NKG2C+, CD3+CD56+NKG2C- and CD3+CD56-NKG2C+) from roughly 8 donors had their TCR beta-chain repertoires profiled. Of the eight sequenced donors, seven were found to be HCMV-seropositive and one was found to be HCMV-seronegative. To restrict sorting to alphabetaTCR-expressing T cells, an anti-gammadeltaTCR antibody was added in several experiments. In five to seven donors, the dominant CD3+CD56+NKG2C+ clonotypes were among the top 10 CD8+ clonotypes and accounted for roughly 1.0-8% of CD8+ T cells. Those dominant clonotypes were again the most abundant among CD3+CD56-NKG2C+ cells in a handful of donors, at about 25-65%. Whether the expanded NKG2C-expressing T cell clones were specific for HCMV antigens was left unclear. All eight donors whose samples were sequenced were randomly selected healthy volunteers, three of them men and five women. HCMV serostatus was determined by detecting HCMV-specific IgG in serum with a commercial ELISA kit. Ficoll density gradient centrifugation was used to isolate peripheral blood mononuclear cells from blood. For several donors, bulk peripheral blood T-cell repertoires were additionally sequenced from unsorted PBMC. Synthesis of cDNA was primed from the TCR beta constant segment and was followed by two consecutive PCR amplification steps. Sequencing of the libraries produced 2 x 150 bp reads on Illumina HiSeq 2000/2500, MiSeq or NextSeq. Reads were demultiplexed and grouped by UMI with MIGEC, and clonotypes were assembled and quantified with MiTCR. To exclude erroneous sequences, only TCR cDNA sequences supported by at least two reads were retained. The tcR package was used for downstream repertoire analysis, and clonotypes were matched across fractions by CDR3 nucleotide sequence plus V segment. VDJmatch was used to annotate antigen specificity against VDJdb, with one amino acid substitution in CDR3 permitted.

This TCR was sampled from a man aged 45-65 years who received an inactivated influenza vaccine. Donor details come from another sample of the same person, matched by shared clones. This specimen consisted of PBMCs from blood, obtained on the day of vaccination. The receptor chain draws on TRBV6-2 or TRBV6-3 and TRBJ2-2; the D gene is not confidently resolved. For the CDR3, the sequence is CASSSGFTGELFF. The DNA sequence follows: TGTGCCAGCAGTAGTGGATTCACCGGGGAGCTGTTTTTT.